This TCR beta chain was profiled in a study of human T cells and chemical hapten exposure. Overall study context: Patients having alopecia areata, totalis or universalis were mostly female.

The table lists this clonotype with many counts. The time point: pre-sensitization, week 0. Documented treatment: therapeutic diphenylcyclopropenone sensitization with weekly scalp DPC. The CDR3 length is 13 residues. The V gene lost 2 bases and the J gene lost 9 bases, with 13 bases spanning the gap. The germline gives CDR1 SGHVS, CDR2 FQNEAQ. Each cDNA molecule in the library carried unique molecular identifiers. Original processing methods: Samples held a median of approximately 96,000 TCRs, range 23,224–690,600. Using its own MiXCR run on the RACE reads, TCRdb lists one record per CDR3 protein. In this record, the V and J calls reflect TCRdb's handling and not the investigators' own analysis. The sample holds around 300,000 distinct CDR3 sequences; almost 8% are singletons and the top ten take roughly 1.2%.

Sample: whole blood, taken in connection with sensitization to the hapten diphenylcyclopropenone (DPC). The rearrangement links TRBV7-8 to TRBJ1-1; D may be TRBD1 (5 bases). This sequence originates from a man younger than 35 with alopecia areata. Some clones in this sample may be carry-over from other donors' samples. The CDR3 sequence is CASSLSREGKAFF. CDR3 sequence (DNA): TGTGCCAGCAGCTTAAGCAGGGAAGGAAAAGCTTTCTTT.